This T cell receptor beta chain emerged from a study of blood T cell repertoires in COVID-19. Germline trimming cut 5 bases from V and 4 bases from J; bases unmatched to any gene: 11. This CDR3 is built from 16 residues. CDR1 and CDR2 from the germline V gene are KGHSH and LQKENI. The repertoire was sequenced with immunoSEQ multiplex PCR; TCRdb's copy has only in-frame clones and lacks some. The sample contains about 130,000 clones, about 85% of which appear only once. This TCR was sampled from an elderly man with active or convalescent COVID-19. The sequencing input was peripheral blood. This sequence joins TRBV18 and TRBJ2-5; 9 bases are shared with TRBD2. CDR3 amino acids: CASSSASGAMGETQYF. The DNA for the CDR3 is TGTGCCAGCTCATCGGCTAGCGGGGCTATGGGAGAGACCCAGTACTTC.